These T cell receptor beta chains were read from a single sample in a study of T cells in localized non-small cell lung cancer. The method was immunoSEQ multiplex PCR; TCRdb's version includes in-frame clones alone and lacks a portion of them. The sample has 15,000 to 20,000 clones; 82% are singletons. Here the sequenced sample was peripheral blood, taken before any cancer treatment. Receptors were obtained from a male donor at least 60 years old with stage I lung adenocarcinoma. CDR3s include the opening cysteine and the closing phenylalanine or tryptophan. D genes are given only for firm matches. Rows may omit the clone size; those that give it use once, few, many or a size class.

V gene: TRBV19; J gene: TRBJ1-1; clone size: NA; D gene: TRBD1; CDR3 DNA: TGTGCCAGTAGTAAGGACAGGGGCCGGGGAGACACTGAAGCTTTCTTT; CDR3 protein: CASSKDRGRGDTEAFF
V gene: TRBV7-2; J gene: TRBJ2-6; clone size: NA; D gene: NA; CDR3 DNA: TGTGCCAGCAGCTTCGTGGGGGGGCCTGGGGCCAACGTCCTGACTTTC; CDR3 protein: CASSFVGGPGANVLTF
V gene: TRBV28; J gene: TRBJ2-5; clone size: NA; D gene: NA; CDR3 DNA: TGTGCCAGCAGTTTATTAGGGGGGCCGGGAGAGACCCAGTACTTC; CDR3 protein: CASSLLGGPGETQYF
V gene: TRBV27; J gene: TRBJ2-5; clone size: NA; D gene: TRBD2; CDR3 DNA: TGTGCCAGCAGTTTACGCCTAGCGGGATTGGAGACCCAGTACTTC; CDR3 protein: CASSLRLAGLETQYF
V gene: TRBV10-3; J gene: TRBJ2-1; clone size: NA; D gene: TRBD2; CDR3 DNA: TGTGCCATCAGTGATCCCGGGACTAGCGGTTACAATGAGCAGTTCTTC; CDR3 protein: CAISDPGTSGYNEQFF
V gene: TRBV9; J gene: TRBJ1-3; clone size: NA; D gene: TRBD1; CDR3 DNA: TGTGCCAGCAGCCCACGCCAGGGGGTGGAGAACACCATATATTTT; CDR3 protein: CASSPRQGVENTIYF
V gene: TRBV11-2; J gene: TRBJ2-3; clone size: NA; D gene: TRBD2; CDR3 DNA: TGTGCCAGCAGCTCGTCGGGGGGTGGGGATACGCAGTATTTT; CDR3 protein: CASSSSGGGDTQYF
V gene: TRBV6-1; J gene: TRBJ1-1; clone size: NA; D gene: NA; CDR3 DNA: TGTGCCAGCAGTGAAAGGGGTAACTCTGAAGCTTTCTTT; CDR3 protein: CASSERGNSEAFF
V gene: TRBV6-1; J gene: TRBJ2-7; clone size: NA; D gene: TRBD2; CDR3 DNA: TGTGCCAGCAGTGAAGGGGGGACTACGGAATACGAGCAGTACTTC; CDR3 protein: CASSEGGTTEYEQYF
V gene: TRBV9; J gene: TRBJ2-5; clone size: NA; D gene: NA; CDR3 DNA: TGTGCCAGCAGCGTAGGGACCGGGTGGGAAGAGACCCAGTACTTC; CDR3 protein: CASSVGTGWEETQYF
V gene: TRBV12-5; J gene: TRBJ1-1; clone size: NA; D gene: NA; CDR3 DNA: TGTGCTAGTGGTCGGGACACCGGTAGGGCTTTCTTT; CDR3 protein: CASGRDTGRAFF
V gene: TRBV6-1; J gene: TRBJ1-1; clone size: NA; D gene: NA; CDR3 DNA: TGTGCCAGCAATGGTTGGCGGCACACTGAAGCTTTCTTT; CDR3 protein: CASNGWRHTEAFF
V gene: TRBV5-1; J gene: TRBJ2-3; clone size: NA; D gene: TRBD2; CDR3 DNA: TGCGCCAGCAGCATCACTAGCGGGGGCCCCGATACGCAGTATTTT; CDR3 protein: CASSITSGGPDTQYF
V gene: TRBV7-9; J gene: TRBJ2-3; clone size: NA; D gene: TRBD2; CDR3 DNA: TGTGCCAGCAGCTCTTTAGCGGGGGCCCCGGGAGATACGCAGTATTTT; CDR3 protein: CASSSLAGAPGDTQYF
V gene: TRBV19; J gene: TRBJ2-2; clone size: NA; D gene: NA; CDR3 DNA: TGTGCCAGTAGTGTTGGAGCGGGCGAGACCGGGGAGCTGTTTTTT; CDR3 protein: CASSVGAGETGELFF
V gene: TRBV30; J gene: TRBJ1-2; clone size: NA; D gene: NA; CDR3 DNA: TGTGCCTGGACCTACAGTGATGGCTACACCTTC; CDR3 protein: CAWTYSDGYTF
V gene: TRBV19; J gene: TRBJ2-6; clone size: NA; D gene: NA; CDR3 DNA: TGTGCCAGTAAGGGTGAGAGCTCTGGGGCCAACGTCCTGACTTTC; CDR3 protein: CASKGESSGANVLTF
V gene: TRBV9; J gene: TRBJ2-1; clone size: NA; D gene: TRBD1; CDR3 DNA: TGTGCCAGCAGCGTTCGACAGGGCCAGGATGAGCAGTTCTTC; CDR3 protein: CASSVRQGQDEQFF
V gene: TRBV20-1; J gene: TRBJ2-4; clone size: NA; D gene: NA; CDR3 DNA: TGCAGTGCTGGGACGGCAAACATTCAGTACTTC; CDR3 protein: CSAGTANIQYF
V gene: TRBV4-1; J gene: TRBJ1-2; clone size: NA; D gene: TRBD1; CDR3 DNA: TGCGCCAGCAGCCAGGGGCCCCTGGGACAGTCTAACTATGGCTACACCTTC; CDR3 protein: CASSQGPLGQSNYGYTF
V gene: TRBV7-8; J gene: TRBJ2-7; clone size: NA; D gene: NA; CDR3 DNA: TGTGCCAGCAGTACAGCACAGGGGGGGAACGAGCAGTACTTC; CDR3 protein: CASSTAQGGNEQYF
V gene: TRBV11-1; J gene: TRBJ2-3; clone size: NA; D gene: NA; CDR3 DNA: TGTGCCAGCAGCCGGCTAGGGGTTGAAGATACGCAGTATTTT; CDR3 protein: CASSRLGVEDTQYF
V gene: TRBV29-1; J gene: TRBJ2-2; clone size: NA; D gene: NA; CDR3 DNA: TGCAGCGCCCCATCTCCCTCGAACACCGGGGAGCTGTTTTTT; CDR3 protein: CSAPSPSNTGELFF
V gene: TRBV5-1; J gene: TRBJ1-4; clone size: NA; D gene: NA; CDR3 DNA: TGCGCCAGCAGCTTGGAAGGGGCAACTAATGAAAAACTGTTTTTT; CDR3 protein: CASSLEGATNEKLFF
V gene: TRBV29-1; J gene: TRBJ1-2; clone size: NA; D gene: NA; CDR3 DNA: TGCAGCGTTGATTGGGACGGCTATGGCTACACCTTC; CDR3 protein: CSVDWDGYGYTF
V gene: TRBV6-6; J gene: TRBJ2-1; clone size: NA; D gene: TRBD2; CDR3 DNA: TGTGCCAGCAGACCACTAGCGGGGGGGCTCGATGAGCAGTTCTTC; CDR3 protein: CASRPLAGGLDEQFF
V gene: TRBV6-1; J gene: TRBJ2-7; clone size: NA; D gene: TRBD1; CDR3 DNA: TGTGCCAGCAGTGCCACCACAGGGGGTCTCAGATTC; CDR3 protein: CASSATTGGLRF
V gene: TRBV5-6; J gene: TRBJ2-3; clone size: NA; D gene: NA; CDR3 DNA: TGTGCCAGCAGGTTGGGAGATACGCAGTATTTT; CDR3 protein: CASRLGDTQYF
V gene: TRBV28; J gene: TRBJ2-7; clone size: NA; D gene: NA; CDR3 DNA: TGTGCCAGCAGTCCCCCCGGCGGCTCCTACGAGCAGTACTTC; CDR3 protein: CASSPPGGSYEQYF
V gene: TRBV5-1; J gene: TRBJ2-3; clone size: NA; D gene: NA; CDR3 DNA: TGCGCCAGCAGCTTGCTTCTACCCCGCACAGATACGCAGTATTTT; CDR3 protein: CASSLLLPRTDTQYF
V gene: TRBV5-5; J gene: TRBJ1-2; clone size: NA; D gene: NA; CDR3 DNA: TGTGCCAGCAGCTTTAGCACGGGTGGCTACACCTTC; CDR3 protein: CASSFSTGGYTF
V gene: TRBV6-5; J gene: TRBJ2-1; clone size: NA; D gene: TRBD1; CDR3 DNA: TGTGCCAGCAGTTACCGACAGGGGACCAACAATGAGCAGTTCTTC; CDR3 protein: CASSYRQGTNNEQFF
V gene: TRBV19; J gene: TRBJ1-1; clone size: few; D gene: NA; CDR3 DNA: TGTGCCAGTAGTACTTACACGAACACTGAAGCTTTCTTT; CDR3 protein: CASSTYTNTEAFF
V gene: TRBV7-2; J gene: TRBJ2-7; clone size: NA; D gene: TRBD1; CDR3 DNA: TGTGCCAGCAGCTCGAGGACAGGGGGCCGCTACGAGCAGTACTTC; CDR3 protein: CASSSRTGGRYEQYF
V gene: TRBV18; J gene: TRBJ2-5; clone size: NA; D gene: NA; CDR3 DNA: TGTGCCAGCTCTCCATCTCGGACAGAAGAGACCCAGTACTTC; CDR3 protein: CASSPSRTEETQYF
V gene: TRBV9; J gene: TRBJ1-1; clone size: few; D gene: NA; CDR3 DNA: TGTGCCAGCAGCCCTACAGGGCTTGTTGAAGCTTTCTTT; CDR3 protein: CASSPTGLVEAFF
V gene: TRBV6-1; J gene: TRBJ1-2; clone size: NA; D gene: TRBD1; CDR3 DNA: TGTGCCACCCGCGGGACAGGAGGAGATGGCTACACCTTC; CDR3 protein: CATRGTGGDGYTF
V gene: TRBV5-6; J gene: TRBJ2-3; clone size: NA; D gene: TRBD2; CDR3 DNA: TGTGCCAGCAGGAACCTGGCGGGGGACACAGATACGCAGTATTTT; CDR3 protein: CASRNLAGDTDTQYF
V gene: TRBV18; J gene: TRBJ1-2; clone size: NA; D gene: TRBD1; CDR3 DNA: TGTGCCAGCTCACCAGGACAGGGCGACTATGGCTACACCTTC; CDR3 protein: CASSPGQGDYGYTF
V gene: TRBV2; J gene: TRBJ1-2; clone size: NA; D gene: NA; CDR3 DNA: TGTGCCAGCACTTCGGTTTATGTCTACACCTTC; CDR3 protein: CASTSVYVYTF